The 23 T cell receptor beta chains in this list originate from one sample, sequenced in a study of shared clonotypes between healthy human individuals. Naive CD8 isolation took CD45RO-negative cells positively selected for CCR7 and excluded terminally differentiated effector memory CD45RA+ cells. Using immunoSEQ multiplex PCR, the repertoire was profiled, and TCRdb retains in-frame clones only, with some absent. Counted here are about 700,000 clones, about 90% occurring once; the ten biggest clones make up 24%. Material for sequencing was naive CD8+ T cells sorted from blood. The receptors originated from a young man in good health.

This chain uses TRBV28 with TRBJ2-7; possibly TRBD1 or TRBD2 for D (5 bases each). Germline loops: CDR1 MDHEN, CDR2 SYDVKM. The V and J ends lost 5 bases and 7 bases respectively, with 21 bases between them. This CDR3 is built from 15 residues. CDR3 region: CASSTGRGQNGEQYF. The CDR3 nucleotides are TGTGCCAGCAGTACGGGTCGGGGCCAGAACGGTGAGCAGTACTTC.

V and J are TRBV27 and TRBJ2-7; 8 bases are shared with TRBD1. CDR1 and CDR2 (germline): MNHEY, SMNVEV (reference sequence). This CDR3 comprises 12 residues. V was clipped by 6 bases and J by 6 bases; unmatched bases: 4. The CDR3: CASSGQGSEQYF. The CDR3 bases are TGTGCCAGCAGCGGACAGGGTTCCGAGCAGTACTTC.

CDR3 sequence (DNA): TGCGCCAGCAGCCAAGGGGGTTTGCCCAACACTGAAGCTTTCTTT. This translates into CASSQGGLPNTEAFF. This chain links TRBV4-1 with TRBJ1-1; no firm D call. Germline CDR1 is MGHRA and CDR2 is YSYEKL. V lost 1 base and J 2 bases, leaving 11 bases between the germline ends. CDR3 length equals 15 residues.

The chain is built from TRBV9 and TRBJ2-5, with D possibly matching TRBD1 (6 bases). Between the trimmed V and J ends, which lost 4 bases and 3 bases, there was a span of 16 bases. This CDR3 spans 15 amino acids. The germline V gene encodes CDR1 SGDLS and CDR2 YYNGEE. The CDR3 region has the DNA TGTGCCAGCAGCCCCCATGGACAGTATAAAGAGACCCAGTACTTC. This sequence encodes CASSPHGQYKETQYF.

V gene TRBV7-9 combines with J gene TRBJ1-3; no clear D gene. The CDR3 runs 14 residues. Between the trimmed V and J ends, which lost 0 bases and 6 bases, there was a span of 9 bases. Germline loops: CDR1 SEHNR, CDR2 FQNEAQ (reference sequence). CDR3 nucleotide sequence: TGTGCCAGCAGCTTAGCTTGGGGTGAAAACACCATATATTTT. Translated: CASSLAWGENTIYF.

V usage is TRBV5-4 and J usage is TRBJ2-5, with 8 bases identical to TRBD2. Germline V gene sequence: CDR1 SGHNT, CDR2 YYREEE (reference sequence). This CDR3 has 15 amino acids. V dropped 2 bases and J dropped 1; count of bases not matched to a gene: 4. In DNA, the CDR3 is TGTGCCAGCAGCTTTACGGGAGGGACCCAAGAGACCCAGTACTTC. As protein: CASSFTGGTQETQYF.

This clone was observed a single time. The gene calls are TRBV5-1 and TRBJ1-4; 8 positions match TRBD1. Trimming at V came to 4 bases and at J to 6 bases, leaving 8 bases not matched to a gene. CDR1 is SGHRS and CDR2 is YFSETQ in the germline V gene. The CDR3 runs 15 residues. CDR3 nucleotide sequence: TGCGCCAGCAGCCACCGACAGGGGATTGATGAAAAACTGTTTTTT. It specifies CASSHRQGIDEKLFF.

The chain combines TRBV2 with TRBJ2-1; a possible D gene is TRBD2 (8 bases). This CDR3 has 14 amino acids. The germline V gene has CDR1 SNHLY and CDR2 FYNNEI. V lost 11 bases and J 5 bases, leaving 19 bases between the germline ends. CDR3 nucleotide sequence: TGTGCCCGGGGGGGCGGACAGGCCCACAATGAGCAGTTCTTC. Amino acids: CARGGGQAHNEQFF.

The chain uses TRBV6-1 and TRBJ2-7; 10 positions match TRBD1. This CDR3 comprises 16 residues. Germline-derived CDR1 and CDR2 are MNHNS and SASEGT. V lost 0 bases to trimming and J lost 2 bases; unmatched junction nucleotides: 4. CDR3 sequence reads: CASSEAGTGEPYEQYF. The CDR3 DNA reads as TGTGCCAGCAGTGAAGCCGGGACAGGGGAACCCTACGAGCAGTACTTC.

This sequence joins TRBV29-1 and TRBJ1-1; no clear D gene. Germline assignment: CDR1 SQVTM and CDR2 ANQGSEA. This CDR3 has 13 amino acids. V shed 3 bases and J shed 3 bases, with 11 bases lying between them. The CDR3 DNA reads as TGCAGCGTTGATGGAGGGTCGGACACTGAAGCTTTCTTT. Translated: CSVDGGSDTEAFF.

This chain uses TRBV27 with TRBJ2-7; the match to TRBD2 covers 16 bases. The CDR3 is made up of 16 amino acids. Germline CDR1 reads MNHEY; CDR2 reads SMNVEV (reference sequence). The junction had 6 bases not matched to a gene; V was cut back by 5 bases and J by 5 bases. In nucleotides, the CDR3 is TGTGCCAGCAGTCTAGGGACTAGCGGGAGGGTTGACGAGCAGTACTTC. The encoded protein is CASSLGTSGRVDEQYF.

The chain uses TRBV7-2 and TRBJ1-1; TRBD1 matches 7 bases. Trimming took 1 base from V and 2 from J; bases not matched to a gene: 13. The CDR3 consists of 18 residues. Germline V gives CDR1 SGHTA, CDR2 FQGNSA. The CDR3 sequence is CASSLDPVRGPRNTEAFF. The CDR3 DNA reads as TGTGCCAGCAGCTTAGATCCCGTAAGGGGGCCCAGAAACACTGAAGCTTTCTTT. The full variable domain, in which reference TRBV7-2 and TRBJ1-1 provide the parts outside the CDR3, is GAGVSQSPSNKVTEKGKDVELRCDPISGHTALYWYRQSLGQGLEFLIYFQGNSAPDKSGLPSDRFSAERTGGSVSTLTIQRTQQEDSAVYLCASSLDPVRGPRNTEAFFGQGTRLTVV.

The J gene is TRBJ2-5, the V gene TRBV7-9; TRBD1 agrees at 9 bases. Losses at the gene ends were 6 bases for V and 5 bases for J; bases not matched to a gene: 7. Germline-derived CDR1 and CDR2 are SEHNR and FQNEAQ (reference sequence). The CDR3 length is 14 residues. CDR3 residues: CASSSGTGFETQYF. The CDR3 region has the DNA TGTGCCAGCAGTTCCGGGACAGGGTTTGAGACCCAGTACTTC.

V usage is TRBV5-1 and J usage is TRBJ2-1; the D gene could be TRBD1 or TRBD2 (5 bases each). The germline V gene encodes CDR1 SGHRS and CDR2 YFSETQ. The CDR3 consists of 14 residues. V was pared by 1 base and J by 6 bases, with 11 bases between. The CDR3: CASSLWGMGNEQFF. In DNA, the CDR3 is TGCGCCAGCAGCTTGTGGGGGATGGGCAATGAGCAGTTCTTC. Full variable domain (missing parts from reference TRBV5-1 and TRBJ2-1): KAGVTQTPRYLIKTRGQQVTLSCSPISGHRSVSWYQQTPGQGLQFLFEYFSETQRNKGNFPGRFSGRQFSNSRSEMNVSTLELGDSALYLCASSLWGMGNEQFFGPGTRLTVL.

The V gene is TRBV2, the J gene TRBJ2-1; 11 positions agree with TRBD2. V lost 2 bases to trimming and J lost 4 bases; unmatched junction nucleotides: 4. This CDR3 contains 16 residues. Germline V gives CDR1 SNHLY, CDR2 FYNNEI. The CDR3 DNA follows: TGTGCCAGCAGTGAATGGGGGACTAGCGGTTACAATGAGCAGTTCTTC. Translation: CASSEWGTSGYNEQFF.

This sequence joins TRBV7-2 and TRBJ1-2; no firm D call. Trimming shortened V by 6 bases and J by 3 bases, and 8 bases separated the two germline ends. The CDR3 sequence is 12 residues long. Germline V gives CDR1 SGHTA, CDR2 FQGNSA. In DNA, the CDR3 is TGTGCCAGCAGGGGCTGGGACTATGGCTACACCTTC. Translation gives CASRGWDYGYTF.

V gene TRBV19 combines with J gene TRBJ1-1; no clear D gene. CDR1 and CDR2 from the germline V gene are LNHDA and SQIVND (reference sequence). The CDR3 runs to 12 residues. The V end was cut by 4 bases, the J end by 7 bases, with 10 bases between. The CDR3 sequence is CASSRAVDEAFF. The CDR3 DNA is TGTGCCAGTAGTAGGGCCGTAGATGAAGCTTTCTTT. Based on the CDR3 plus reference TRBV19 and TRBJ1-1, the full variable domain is DGGITQSPKYLFRKEGQNVTLSCEQNLNHDAMYWYRQDPGQGLRLIYYSQIVNDFQKGDIAEGYSVSREKKESFPLTVTSAQKNPTAFYLCASSRAVDEAFFGQGTRLTVV.

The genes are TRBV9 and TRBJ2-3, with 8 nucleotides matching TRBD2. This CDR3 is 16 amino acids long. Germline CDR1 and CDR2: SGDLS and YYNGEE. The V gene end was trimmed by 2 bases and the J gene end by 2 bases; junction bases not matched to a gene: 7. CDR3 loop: CASSVGAGALTDTQYF. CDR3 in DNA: TGTGCCAGCAGCGTTGGAGCGGGGGCCCTCACAGATACGCAGTATTTT. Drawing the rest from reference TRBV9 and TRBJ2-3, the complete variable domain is DSGVTQTPKHLITATGQRVTLRCSPRSGDLSVYWYQQSLDQGLQFLIQYYNGEERAKGNILERFSAQQFPDLHSELNLSSLELGDSALYFCASSVGAGALTDTQYFGPGTRLTVL.

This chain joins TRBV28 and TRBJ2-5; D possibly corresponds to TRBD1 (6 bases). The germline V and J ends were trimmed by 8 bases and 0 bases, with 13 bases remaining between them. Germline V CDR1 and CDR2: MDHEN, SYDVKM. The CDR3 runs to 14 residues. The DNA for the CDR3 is TGTGCCAGCCTCCCCGGGACAAACCAAGAGACCCAGTACTTC. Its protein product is CASLPGTNQETQYF. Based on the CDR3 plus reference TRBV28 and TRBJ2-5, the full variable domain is DVKVTQSSRYLVKRTGEKVFLECVQDMDHENMFWYRQDPGLGLRLIYFSYDVKMKEKGDIPEGYSVSREKKERFSLILESASTNQTSMYLCASLPGTNQETQYFGPGTRLLVL.

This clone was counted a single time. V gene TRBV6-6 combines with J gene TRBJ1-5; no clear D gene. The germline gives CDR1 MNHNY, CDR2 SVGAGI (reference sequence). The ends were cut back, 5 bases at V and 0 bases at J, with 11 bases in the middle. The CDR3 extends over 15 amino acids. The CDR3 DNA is TGTGCCAGCAGTCCAGTGGATGATAGCAATCAGCCCCAGCATTTT. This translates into CASSPVDDSNQPQHF.

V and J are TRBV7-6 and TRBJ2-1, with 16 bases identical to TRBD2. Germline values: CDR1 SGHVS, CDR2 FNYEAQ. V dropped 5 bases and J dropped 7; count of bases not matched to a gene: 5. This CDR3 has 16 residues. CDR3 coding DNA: TGTGCCAGCAGCGCGGGACTAGCGGGAGGGTCGAATGAGCAGTTCTTC. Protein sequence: CASSAGLAGGSNEQFF.

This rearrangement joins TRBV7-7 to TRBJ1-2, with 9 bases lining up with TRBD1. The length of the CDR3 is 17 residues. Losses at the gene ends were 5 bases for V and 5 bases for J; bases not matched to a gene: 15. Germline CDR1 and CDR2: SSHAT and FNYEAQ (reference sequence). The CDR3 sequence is CASSPLPGQGRGYGYTF. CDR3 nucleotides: TGTGCCAGCAGCCCGCTTCCGGGACAGGGAAGGGGATATGGCTACACCTTC.

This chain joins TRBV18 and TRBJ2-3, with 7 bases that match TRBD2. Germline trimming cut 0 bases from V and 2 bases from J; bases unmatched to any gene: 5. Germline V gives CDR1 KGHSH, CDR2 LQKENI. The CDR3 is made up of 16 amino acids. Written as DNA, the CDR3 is TGTGCCAGCTCACCACCTGTTAGCGGGTACACAGATACGCAGTATTTT. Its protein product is CASSPPVSGYTDTQYF.